This T cell receptor (beta chain) stems from a study of blood T cell repertoires in COVID-19. Study context: Samples of COVID-19 (acute and convalescent) were obtained from the United States, Italy and Spain. The cDNA or gDNA used as material had been derived from T cells, B-cell-depleted T cells, or PBMCs.

Germline V gene data show CDR1 as LGHDT and CDR2 as YNNKEL (reference sequence). The CDR3 has 15 amino acids. J gave up 4 bases and V 1 base, and 4 bases lay outside the gene matches. This clone was observed once. In the authors' workflow: From reference gene primer amplification, estimates of nucleated cell counts were derived. Sequencing was performed with immunoSEQ multiplex PCR; in TCRdb, only in-frame clones are kept and a portion is missing. V and J calls and clone size follow that table, whereas D and trimming were derived from the DNA. The repertoire holds over 110,000 clones, around three quarters seen once, with roughly 3.5% in the top ten.

The specimen was peripheral blood. This chain connects TRBV3-1 (or the pseudogene TRBV3-2) to TRBJ1-5, with TRBD1 identical over 7 bases. The sequence derives from a man in his 60s with acute or convalescent COVID-19. In nucleotides, the CDR3 is TGTGCCAGCAGCCAAGGACAACAGGGGAATCAGCCCCAGCATTTT. It encodes CASSQGQQGNQPQHF.